This TCR beta chain is from a study of blood T cell repertoires in COVID-19. V was clipped by 5 bases and J by 3 bases, with 4 bases between them. CDR1 and CDR2 (germline): MNHNS, SASEGT. The CDR3 is 11 residues long. Data came from immunoSEQ multiplex PCR; TCRdb stores just in-frame clones and leaves some out. This sample has around 250,000 clones, with 80% to 90% found just once. The sequence came from a woman in her seventies with COVID-19, enrolled during active disease. Input material: peripheral blood. The V and J genes are TRBV6-1 and TRBJ2-5, with D hard to call. CDR3 region: CASSSKETQYF. The DNA for the CDR3 is TGTGCCAGCAGTTCAAAAGAGACCCAGTACTTC.